The sequence of this T cell receptor (beta chain) was determined in a study of T-cell memory formation after mild COVID-19. Ten or more counts support this clonotype. Antigen: not known. The CDR3 contains 14 residues. Deletions cut 3 bases from V and 4 bases from J, with 13 bases between. TCRdb re-called the 5' RACE reads with MiXCR, one entry per CDR3 protein. The profile covers 300,000 or so distinct CDR3 sequences, with about a sixth appearing a single time and 20% to 25% taken by the ten largest. Study outcomes and limitations: CD4/CD8 balance characterized clones contracting day 15 to 85, and CD4+ skew characterized later expanders.

This clonotype was obtained from a man aged 18 to 30 who had mild COVID-19 (a few samples of this study predate the infection). Cell type and time point are not known. Source material: PBMCs or a T cell subset sorted from them (not recorded which). The rearrangement joins TRBV12-3 or TRBV12-4 to TRBJ2-7; D remains unclear. The CDR3 sequence is CASSFGLVRYEQYF. The CDR3 DNA reads as TGTGCCAGCAGTTTTGGGCTTGTTCGGTACGAGCAGTACTTC.